This entry concerns a single TCR beta chain. CDR1 and CDR2 (germline): SQVTM, ANQGSEA. The J segment lost 10 bases and the V segment lost 4 bases, leaving 14 bases of the junction unmatched. CDR3 size: 14 residues. This sample is drawn from a study of shared clonotypes between healthy human individuals. The table came from immunoSEQ multiplex PCR; TCRdb's copy has only in-frame clones and leaves some out. The sample consists of approximately 640,000 clones, 60% to 80% of them appearing once. The origin of this receptor is a woman aged 25 to 39 in good health. The rearrangement uses TRBV29-1 and TRBJ1-2; TRBD1 aligns across 8 bases. Material for sequencing was memory CD4+ T cells sorted from blood. The subset was: CD45RA-negative fraction. CDR3 nucleotide sequence: TGCAGCGTTGGAGAGACAGGGGCGCCGGTTATCTACACCTTC. This encodes CSVGETGAPVIYTF.